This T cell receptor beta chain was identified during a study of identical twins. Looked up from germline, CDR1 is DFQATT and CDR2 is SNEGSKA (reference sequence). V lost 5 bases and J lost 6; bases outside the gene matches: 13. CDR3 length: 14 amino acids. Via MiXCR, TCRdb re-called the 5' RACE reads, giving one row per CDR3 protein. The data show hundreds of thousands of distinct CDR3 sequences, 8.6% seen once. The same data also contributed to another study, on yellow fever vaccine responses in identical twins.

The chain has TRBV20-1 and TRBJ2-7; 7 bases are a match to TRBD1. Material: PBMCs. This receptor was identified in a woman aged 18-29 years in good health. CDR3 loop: CSAPTTGKLAEQYF. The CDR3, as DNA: TGCAGTGCTCCGACGACAGGGAAATTAGCCGAGCAGTACTTC.